These T cell receptor beta chains were read from a single sample in a study of PD-1 blockade in classical Hodgkin lymphoma. Only in-frame clones appear in the TCRdb table, and some are missing; sequencing was by immunoSEQ multiplex PCR. The sample comprises around 45,000 clones, 65% to 85% of which are singletons, and about 3% rests with the top ten. The sequences come from peripheral blood mononuclear cells (PBMCs), collected before the second cycle of nivolumab. These receptors were obtained from a human donor with classical Hodgkin lymphoma. CDR3s include the opening cysteine and the closing phenylalanine or tryptophan. The D gene is left open where the match is weak. Only part of the rows carry a size: once, few, many, or a class if the clone is expanded.

size: few; D: .; V: TRBV7-2; J: TRBJ1-1; DNA: TGTGCCAGCAGCCCACAAGGTCTTGGGCACACTGAAGCTTTCTTT; CDR3: CASSPQGLGHTEAFF
size: .; D: .; V: TRBV15; J: TRBJ2-3; DNA: TGTGCCACCAGCAGATTCCCCCGGGCTGCATCCACAGATACGCAGTATTTT; CDR3: CATSRFPRAASTDTQYF
size: few; D: TRBD2; V: TRBV30; J: TRBJ2-5; DNA: TGTGCCTGGGGACTAGCGGGGGGGTACCAAGAGACCCAGTACTTC; CDR3: CAWGLAGGYQETQYF
size: .; D: .; V: TRBV7-8; J: TRBJ1-5; DNA: TGTGCCAGCAGCTTAGCGCGGCAGGGGAGGCAGCCCCAGCATTTT; CDR3: CASSLARQGRQPQHF
size: .; D: .; V: TRBV30; J: TRBJ1-1; DNA: TGTGCCTGGACCGCCGGGACCACAGCTTTCTTT; CDR3: CAWTAGTTAFF
size: medium-sized; D: .; V: TRBV27; J: TRBJ2-2; DNA: TGTGCCAGCAGTTTAGGGGGACACCTGAGTACCGGGGAGCTGTTTTTT; CDR3: CASSLGGHLSTGELFF
size: .; D: TRBD2; V: TRBV18; J: TRBJ2-7; DNA: TGTGCCAGCTCAGAATGGGGACTAGCGAACTACGAGCAGTACTTC; CDR3: CASSEWGLANYEQYF
size: .; D: .; V: TRBV5-1; J: TRBJ2-6; DNA: TGCGCCAGCAGCTCCCTCGACCCGGGGGCTCTCTCTGGGGCCAACGTCCTGACTTTC; CDR3: CASSSLDPGALSGANVLTF
size: .; D: TRBD1; V: TRBV13; J: TRBJ1-2; DNA: TGTGCCAGCAGCGTACAGGGGGGTGGCTACACCTTC; CDR3: CASSVQGGGYTF
size: .; D: .; V: TRBV4-1; J: TRBJ1-1; DNA: TGCGCCAGCAGCCAACTTCAACCCTTGGGGGAGAACACTGAAGCTTTCTTT; CDR3: CASSQLQPLGENTEAFF
size: .; D: TRBD2; V: TRBV7-2; J: TRBJ2-7; DNA: TGTGCCAGCAGCTTAGCTAGCGGGAGTGGGTACGAGCAGTACTTC; CDR3: CASSLASGSGYEQYF
size: .; D: .; V: TRBV15; J: TRBJ2-3; DNA: TGTGCCACCAGCAGAGATCGGCGCGGGAATACGCAGTATTTT; CDR3: CATSRDRRGNTQYF
size: .; D: TRBD1; V: TRBV4-1; J: TRBJ1-3; DNA: TGCGCCAGCAGCCACCCCGCAGGGGGGGAAAACACCATATATTTT; CDR3: CASSHPAGGENTIYF
size: .; D: .; V: TRBV4-1; J: TRBJ1-6; DNA: TGCGCCAGCAGCCCCACAGACGGCTCCTATAATTCACCCCTCCACTTT; CDR3: CASSPTDGSYNSPLHF
size: .; D: .; V: TRBV12-5; J: TRBJ1-1; DNA: TGTGCTAGTGGTTCTAACGGGTACCTCGCTTTCTTT; CDR3: CASGSNGYLAFF
size: few; D: .; V: TRBV7-7; J: TRBJ2-2; DNA: TGTGCCAGCAGCTTGGATAGCGGTACCGGGGAGCTGTTTTTT; CDR3: CASSLDSGTGELFF
size: few; D: TRBD1; V: TRBV14; J: TRBJ1-4; DNA: TGTGCCAGCAGCCAAGCCAGTTTCCTCGGAAGGGACAGTAATGAAAAACTGTTTTTT; CDR3: CASSQASFLGRDSNEKLFF
size: .; D: .; V: TRBV11-3; J: TRBJ2-2; DNA: TGTGCCAGCAGCCTGTACCCCGGGGAGCTGTTTTTT; CDR3: CASSLYPGELFF
size: many; D: .; V: TRBV28; J: TRBJ1-1; DNA: TGTGCCAGCAGGCTCGCCTTGAACACTGAAGCTTTCTTT; CDR3: CASRLALNTEAFF
size: .; D: TRBD2; V: TRBV29-1; J: TRBJ2-1; DNA: TGCAGCGTAGCGGGACTAGCCCTGGACCGCTCCTACAATGAGCAGTTCTTC; CDR3: CSVAGLALDRSYNEQFF
size: few; D: .; V: TRBV7-9; J: TRBJ1-1; DNA: TGTGCCAGCAGCTCCCCCTCAACAGGGATGAACACTGAAGCTTTCTTT; CDR3: CASSSPSTGMNTEAFF
size: .; D: .; V: TRBV19; J: TRBJ2-7; DNA: TGTGCCAGTAGTATAGCGGGGCCGACTACGGTAGCGTCCTACGAGCAGTACTTC; CDR3: CASSIAGPTTVASYEQYF
size: .; D: TRBD2; V: TRBV11-1; J: TRBJ2-2; DNA: TGTGCCAGCAGCTTAGGACTAGCGGGGAACACCGGGGAGCTGTTTTTT; CDR3: CASSLGLAGNTGELFF
size: .; D: .; V: TRBV21-1; J: TRBJ1-1; DNA: TGTGCCAGCGCGGACGAGGGGTACACTGAAGCTTTCTTT; CDR3: CASADEGYTEAFF
size: .; D: .; V: TRBV29-1; J: TRBJ1-1; DNA: TGCAGCGTTGCCGGGGCGGGGGGGCACACTGAAGCTTTCTTT; CDR3: CSVAGAGGHTEAFF
size: .; D: TRBD1; V: TRBV28; J: TRBJ2-7; DNA: TGTGCCAGCATAACCTCAGGGACAGCCTACGAGCAGTACTTC; CDR3: CASITSGTAYEQYF
size: .; D: .; V: TRBV9; J: TRBJ2-5; DNA: TGTGCCAGCAGCGTAGAGGGCAGTCAAGAGACCCAGTACTTC; CDR3: CASSVEGSQETQYF
size: .; D: .; V: TRBV5-1; J: TRBJ1-1; DNA: TGCGCCAGCAGCTTGGATCAAACGAACACTGAAGCTTTCTTT; CDR3: CASSLDQTNTEAFF
size: few; D: .; V: TRBV7-2; J: TRBJ1-1; DNA: TGTGCCAGCAGCTTAGTAATACAGGTGAACACTGAAGCTTTCTTT; CDR3: CASSLVIQVNTEAFF
size: few; D: .; V: TRBV9; J: TRBJ1-2; DNA: TGTGCCAGCAGCGTATCCCGGGGGCCCTCCCCCACCTCCTATGGCTACACCTTC; CDR3: CASSVSRGPSPTSYGYTF
size: medium-sized; D: .; V: TRBV4-1; J: TRBJ1-1; DNA: TGCGCCAGCAGCCAAGATAAAGGAGATCTGAACACTGAAGCTTTCTTT; CDR3: CASSQDKGDLNTEAFF
size: .; D: .; V: TRBV21-1; J: TRBJ2-7; DNA: TGTGCCAGCAGCAAAGGAGGACAGCCTACGTGGTCCTACGAGCAGTACTTC; CDR3: CASSKGGQPTWSYEQYF
size: few; D: .; V: TRBV4-3; J: TRBJ1-1; DNA: TGCGCCAGCAGCCAAGATCGAATCAGAGGGGGGAACACTGAAGCTTTCTTT; CDR3: CASSQDRIRGGNTEAFF
size: .; D: .; V: TRBV4-1; J: TRBJ2-3; DNA: TGCGCCAGCTCCGCTAGGGGGGTCTGGGCAGATACGCAGTATTTT; CDR3: CASSARGVWADTQYF
size: .; D: TRBD1; V: TRBV7-2; J: TRBJ1-1; DNA: TGTGCCAGCAGCTTAGTGGGACAGGACCCAATGAACACTGAAGCTTTCTTT; CDR3: CASSLVGQDPMNTEAFF
size: .; D: .; V: TRBV11-2; J: TRBJ2-2; DNA: TGTGCCAGCAGCTCCTACCCCGGGGGGCATGACACCGGGGAGCTGTTTTTT; CDR3: CASSSYPGGHDTGELFF
size: .; D: .; V: TRBV7-9; J: TRBJ1-5; DNA: TGTGCCAGCAGCTCTATAGGGCCCCAGCATTTT; CDR3: CASSSIGPQHF
size: .; D: .; V: TRBV19; J: TRBJ1-2; DNA: TGTGCCACCCGGGGTAACTATGGCTACACCTTC; CDR3: CATRGNYGYTF
size: few; D: .; V: TRBV2; J: TRBJ2-7; DNA: TGTGCCAGCACGGAGGGGACCTACGAGCAGTACTTC; CDR3: CASTEGTYEQYF
size: .; D: .; V: TRBV7-9; J: TRBJ1-5; DNA: TGTGCCAGCAGCTTAGAGCGGGAGCCCCAGCATTTT; CDR3: CASSLEREPQHF
size: .; D: .; V: TRBV10-1; J: TRBJ2-4; DNA: TGCGCCAGCCCCCTAGCCAAAAACATTCAGTACTTC; CDR3: CASPLAKNIQYF
size: .; D: .; V: TRBV9; J: TRBJ1-2; DNA: TGTGCCAGCAGCCCTGAGGGCGGCCGCTCCTATGGCTACACCTTC; CDR3: CASSPEGGRSYGYTF
size: .; D: TRBD2; V: TRBV9; J: TRBJ2-5; DNA: TGTGCCAGCAGCGTAGATCGGACTAGCGGGCTTCAAGAGACCCAGTACTTC; CDR3: CASSVDRTSGLQETQYF
size: .; D: .; V: TRBV6-1; J: TRBJ2-2; DNA: TGTGCCAGCACTGTGGCCGGGGAGCTGTTTTTT; CDR3: CASTVAGELFF
size: .; D: .; V: TRBV13; J: TRBJ2-1; DNA: TGTGCCAGCAGTAATGGGGCGGGTGGGGACAATGAGCAGTTCTTC; CDR3: CASSNGAGGDNEQFF
size: .; D: .; V: TRBV5-1; J: TRBJ1-2; DNA: TGCGCCAGCGACCAAGGCCCTGGAAGGCGGGAAGGCTACACCTTC; CDR3: CASDQGPGRREGYTF
size: .; D: TRBD2; V: TRBV19; J: TRBJ2-7; DNA: TGTGCCAGTAGCCCTCGGGGGGGACTCCGAGGGCAGTACTTC; CDR3: CASSPRGGLRGQYF
size: .; D: TRBD1; V: TRBV6-5; J: TRBJ2-1; DNA: TGTGCCAGCAGTTACTCCCGGGACAGGGTCATTGAGCAGTTCTTC; CDR3: CASSYSRDRVIEQFF
size: .; D: TRBD2; V: TRBV7-3; J: TRBJ2-5; DNA: TGTGCCAGCAGCTCCTCTGGGCGGGGGGAAGAGACCCAGTACTTC; CDR3: CASSSSGRGEETQYF